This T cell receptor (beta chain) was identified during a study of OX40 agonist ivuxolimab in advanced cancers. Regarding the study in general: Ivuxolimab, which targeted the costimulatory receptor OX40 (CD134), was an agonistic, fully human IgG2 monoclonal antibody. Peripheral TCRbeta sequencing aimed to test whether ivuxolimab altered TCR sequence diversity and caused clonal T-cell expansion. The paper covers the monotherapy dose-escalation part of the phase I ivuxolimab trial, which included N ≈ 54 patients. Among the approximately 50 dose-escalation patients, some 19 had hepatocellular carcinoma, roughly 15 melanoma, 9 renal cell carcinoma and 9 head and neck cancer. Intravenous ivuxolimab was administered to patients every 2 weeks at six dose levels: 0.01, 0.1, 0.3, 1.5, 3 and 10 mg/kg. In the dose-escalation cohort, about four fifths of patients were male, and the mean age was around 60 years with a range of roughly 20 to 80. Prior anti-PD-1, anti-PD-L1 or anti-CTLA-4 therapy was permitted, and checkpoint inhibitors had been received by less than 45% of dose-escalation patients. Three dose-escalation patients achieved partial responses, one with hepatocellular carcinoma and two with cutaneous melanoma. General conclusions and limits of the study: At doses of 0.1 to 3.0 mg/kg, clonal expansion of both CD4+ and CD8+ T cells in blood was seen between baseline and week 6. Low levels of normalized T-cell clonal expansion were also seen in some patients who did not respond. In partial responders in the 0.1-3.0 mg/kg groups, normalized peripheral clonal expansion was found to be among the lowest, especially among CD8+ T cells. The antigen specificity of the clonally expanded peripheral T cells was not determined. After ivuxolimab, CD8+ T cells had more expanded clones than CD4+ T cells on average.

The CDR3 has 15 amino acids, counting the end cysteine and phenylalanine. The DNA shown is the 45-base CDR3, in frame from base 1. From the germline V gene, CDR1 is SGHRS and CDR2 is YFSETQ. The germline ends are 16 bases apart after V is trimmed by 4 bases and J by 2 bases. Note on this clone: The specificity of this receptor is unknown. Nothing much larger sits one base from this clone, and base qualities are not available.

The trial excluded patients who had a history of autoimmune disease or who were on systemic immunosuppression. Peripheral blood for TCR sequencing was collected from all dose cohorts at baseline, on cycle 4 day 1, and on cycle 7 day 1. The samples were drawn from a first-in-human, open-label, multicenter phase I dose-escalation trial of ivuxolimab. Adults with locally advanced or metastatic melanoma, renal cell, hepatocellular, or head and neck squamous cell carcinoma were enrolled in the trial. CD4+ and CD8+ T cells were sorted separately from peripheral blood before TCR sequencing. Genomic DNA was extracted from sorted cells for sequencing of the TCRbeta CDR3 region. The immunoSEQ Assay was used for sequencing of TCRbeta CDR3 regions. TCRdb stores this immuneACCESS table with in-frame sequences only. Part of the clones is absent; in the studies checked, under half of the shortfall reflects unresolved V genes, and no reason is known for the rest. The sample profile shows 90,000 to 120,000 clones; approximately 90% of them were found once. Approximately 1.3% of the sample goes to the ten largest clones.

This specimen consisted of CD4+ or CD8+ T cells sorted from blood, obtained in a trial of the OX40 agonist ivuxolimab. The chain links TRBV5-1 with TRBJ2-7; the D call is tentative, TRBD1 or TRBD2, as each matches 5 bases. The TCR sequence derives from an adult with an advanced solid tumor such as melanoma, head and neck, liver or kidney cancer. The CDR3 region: CASSDGTSNAYEQYF. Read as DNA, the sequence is TGCGCCAGCAGCGACGGGACGTCAAACGCCTACGAGCAGTACTTC.